The 16 T cell receptor beta chains reported below all come from one sample, sequenced in a study of cytomegalovirus exposure and HLA in healthy donors. This PCR relied on a set of 60 Vbeta primers and 13 Jbeta primers. The assay was immunoSEQ multiplex PCR, and TCRdb's table has in-frame clones only and misses some. The sample gives under 200,000 clones, around 75% of which show up once; over 4% is in the top ten. The sequenced material came from PBMCs. The receptor set was obtained from a male donor in good health and CMV-seronegative.

In this sample, this clone turned up a few times. The CDR3 coding sequence is TGTGCCAGCAGTTTATCTCTGGGGCCCTCCTACGAGCAGTACTTC. Amino acid sequence: CASSLSLGPSYEQYF. This sequence joins TRBV27 and TRBJ2-7; possible D gene TRBD1, 5 bases. Trimming stripped 0 bases from V and 0 bases from J, with 9 bases between. The CDR3 extends over 15 amino acids. Germline lookup yields CDR1 MNHEY and CDR2 SMNVEV (reference sequence).

V and J are TRBV5-6 and TRBJ2-7; D gene ambiguous. Trimming removed 4 bases at V and 3 bases at J, with 17 bases between. Germline CDR1 is SGHDT and CDR2 is YYEEEE. The CDR3 is 15 amino acids. The CDR3 nucleotides are TGTGCCAGCAGCGGCACGACAAGGATTAACTACGAGCAGTACTTC. Translation: CASSGTTRINYEQYF.

The chain recombines TRBV7-3 with TRBJ1-1, with 10 bases identical to TRBD1. The germline V gene has CDR1 SGHTA and CDR2 FQGTGA. The ends lost 5 bases at V and 3 bases at J; junction bases unmatched: 6. The length of the CDR3 is 15 residues. CDR3 region: CASSTPGTGDTEAFF. The CDR3 bases are TGTGCCAGCAGCACCCCCGGGACAGGGGACACTGAAGCTTTCTTT.

The rearrangement links TRBV7-6 to TRBJ2-3; D is possibly TRBD1 (5 bases). Trimming pared 5 bases from V and 0 bases from J, leaving 12 bases between. CDR1 is SGHVS and CDR2 is FNYEAQ in the germline V gene. The CDR3 has 15 residues. DNA for the CDR3: TGTGCCAGCAGCCCAGGACATCTTAGCACAGATACGCAGTATTTT. Translated: CASSPGHLSTDTQYF.

V gene TRBV6-1 combines with J gene TRBJ2-3; TRBD1 aligns across 9 bases. The CDR3 contains 14 residues. Germline loops: CDR1 MNHNS, CDR2 SASEGT. The V segment lost 3 bases and the J segment 9 bases; nucleotides outside the gene matches: 7. This chain's CDR3 is CASSDTGTGRTQYF. DNA of the CDR3: TGTGCCAGCAGTGACACCGGGACAGGGAGAACGCAGTATTTT.

The CDR3 here is CASSQGPSSGGSYNEQFF. The CDR3 region has the DNA TGCGCCAGCAGCCAAGGCCCTTCTAGCGGGGGGTCCTACAATGAGCAGTTCTTC. V gene TRBV4-1 combines with J gene TRBJ2-1; 11 bases are a match to TRBD2. CDR1 is MGHRA, CDR2 YSYEKL, per germline. CDR3 length: 18 residues. V shed 1 base, J shed 1 base, and the junction held 6 bases outside the gene matches.

This clone was observed once. The rearrangement joins TRBV7-7 to TRBJ1-5, with no clear D. Germline assignment: CDR1 SSHAT and CDR2 FNYEAQ (reference sequence). V lost 2 bases, J lost 4 bases, and 12 bases lay in between. The CDR3 spans 15 residues. The CDR3 nucleotides are TGTGCCAGCAGCTTACGCCGGTTCCAAAATCAGCCCCAGCATTTT. It codes for CASSLRRFQNQPQHF.

The CDR3 DNA sequence: TGTGCCTGGAGCGGAGGCGGTGAGCAGTTCTTC. Translated, it gives CAWSGGGEQFF. The V and J genes are TRBV30 and TRBJ2-1, with D maybe TRBD2 (5 bases). The CDR3 extends over 11 amino acids. The V gene lost 3 bases and the J gene lost 9 bases, with 9 bases spanning the gap. Germline loops: CDR1 GTSNPN, CDR2 SVGIG (reference sequence).

In nucleotides, the CDR3 is TGCGCCAGCAGCTTGGGGGGAGGGACTAGCGGGAGAATTGAGCAGTTCTTC. Its protein is CASSLGGGTSGRIEQFF. The J gene is TRBJ2-1, the V gene TRBV5-1; 14 positions match TRBD2. The germline CDR1 and CDR2 sequences are SGHRS and YFSETQ. V was clipped by 0 bases and J by 9 bases; unmatched bases: 8. The CDR3 is 17 amino acids.

The V and J genes are TRBV7-2 and TRBJ1-4; 7 positions agree with TRBD1. Germline V gene data show CDR1 as SGHTA and CDR2 as FQGNSA. V shed 5 bases and J 1 base; nucleotides not matched to a gene: 4. CDR3 length equals 15 residues. CDR3 amino acids: CASSPRTGTNEKLFF. The DNA for the CDR3 is TGTGCCAGCAGCCCCCGGACAGGAACTAATGAAAAACTGTTTTTT.

Only one count was recorded for this clone. The chain has TRBV6-5 and TRBJ1-5; 9 nucleotides match TRBD1. The CDR3 loop spans 15 amino acids. Germline V gene sequence: CDR1 MNHEY, CDR2 SVGAGI. The V gene end was trimmed by 2 bases and the J gene end by 4 bases; junction bases not matched to a gene: 3. CDR3 DNA sequence: TGTGCCAGCAGTTACGGGACAGGGAATAATCAGCCCCAGCATTTT. This sequence encodes CASSYGTGNNQPQHF.

The rearrangement links TRBV7-9 to TRBJ2-2, with 11 bases lining up with TRBD2. Germline V lookup: CDR1 SEHNR, CDR2 FQNEAQ (reference sequence). This CDR3 has 18 amino acids. V lost 0 bases and J lost 0; bases outside the gene matches: 3. The CDR3 DNA reads as TGTGCCAGCAGCTTAGCACTAGCGGGGGCCTCGAACACCGGGGAGCTGTTTTTT. Amino acid sequence: CASSLALAGASNTGELFF. The entire variable domain, with the rest obtained from reference TRBV7-9 and TRBJ2-2, is as follows: DTGVSQNPRHKITKRGQNVTFRCDPISEHNRLYWYRQTLGQGPEFLTYFQNEAQLEKSRLLSDRFSAERPKGSFSTLEIQRTEQGDSAMYLCASSLALAGASNTGELFFGEGSRLTVL.

The table lists this clone with a few counts. The rearrangement joins TRBV27 to TRBJ2-7, with TRBD2 matching 8 bases. Germline V gives CDR1 MNHEY, CDR2 SMNVEV (reference sequence). The V gene end was trimmed by 7 bases and the J gene end by 3 bases; junction bases not matched to a gene: 5. There are 13 residues in the CDR3. In DNA, the CDR3 is TGTGCCAGCACTGATAGCGGGGACTACGAGCAGTACTTC. Residues: CASTDSGDYEQYF.

The chain couples TRBV6-1 to TRBJ1-6; a possible D gene is TRBD1 (5 bases). The CDR3 has 15 amino acids. The V end was cut by 7 bases, the J end by 10 bases, with 20 bases between. The germline CDR1 and CDR2 sequences are MNHNS and SASEGT. DNA of the CDR3: TGTGCCAGCATGGGTTCGGAGGGGATAAGCTCACCCCTCCACTTT. Its translation: CASMGSEGISSPLHF.

This clone has a handful of counts. The chain joins TRBV9 to TRBJ2-5; D perhaps matches TRBD2 (5 bases). The J call could be wrong; TRBJ2-7 is a better fit for the DNA end. Germline V CDR1 and CDR2: SGDLS, YYNGEE. CDR3 length: 14 residues. The CDR3 DNA is TGTGCCAGCAGCGTAGCTGAGGGAGACTACGAGCAGTACTTC. This gives the protein CASSVAEGDYEQYF.

The chain employs TRBV28 and TRBJ2-7, with TRBD1 matching over 11 bases. Germline lookup yields CDR1 MDHEN and CDR2 SYDVKM. The CDR3 spans 16 residues. With V trimmed by 5 bases and J by 6 bases, 12 bases remained unmatched. CDR3 sequence reads: CASSPLGTGGEFEQYF. CDR3 nucleotides: TGTGCCAGCAGTCCCTTGGGGACAGGGGGTGAATTCGAGCAGTACTTC.